Below are 11 T cell receptor beta chains sequenced from a single sample in a study of blood T cell repertoires in COVID-19. Produced via immunoSEQ multiplex PCR; TCRdb's table is partial and in-frame only. The sample lists 250,000 or so clones, roughly 84% seen once, with approximately 1.4% in the top ten. The sample was peripheral blood. All receptors come from a woman aged 40 to 50 who had recovered from COVID-19.

The chain joins TRBV19 to TRBJ2-3; possible D gene TRBD2, 5 bases. Trimming cost V 5 bases and J 3 bases, with 9 bases left between them. This CDR3 contains 13 residues. Germline V gene lookup returns CDR1 LNHDA and CDR2 SQIVND (reference sequence). The CDR3 nucleotides are TGTGCCAGTAGTGCGCGGGTAACAGATACGCAGTATTTT. This codes for CASSARVTDTQYF.

The gene calls are TRBV29-1 and TRBJ1-1; D remains ambiguous. Germline values: CDR1 SQVTM, CDR2 ANQGSEA. V gave up 1 base and J gave up 0 bases, with 6 bases separating them. The CDR3 is made up of 13 amino acids. CDR3 loop: CSVEGGVNTEAFF. For the CDR3, the DNA is TGCAGCGTTGAAGGCGGAGTGAACACTGAAGCTTTCTTT.

The J gene is TRBJ2-1, the V gene TRBV19, with 10 positions matching TRBD2. Germline V gene data show CDR1 as LNHDA and CDR2 as SQIVND (reference sequence). The J segment lost 7 bases and the V segment lost 3 bases, leaving 6 bases of the junction unmatched. The CDR3 spans 15 residues. As DNA, the CDR3 is TGTGCCAGTAGTATGGGCAGCGGGGGGGCAAATGAGCAGTTCTTC. This translates into CASSMGSGGANEQFF.

The V gene is TRBV28, the J gene TRBJ2-5; TRBD2 aligns across 12 bases. V dropped 4 bases and J dropped 0; count of bases not matched to a gene: 3. Germline V lookup: CDR1 MDHEN, CDR2 SYDVKM. The CDR3 runs 16 residues. CDR3 DNA: TGTGCCAGCAGTTCCGGACTAGCGGGGTACCAAGAGACCCAGTACTTC. Translating it yields CASSSGLAGYQETQYF.

CDR3 loop: CASSPDRGSETQYF. The CDR3, as DNA: TGTGCCAGCAGTCCCGACAGGGGCTCGGAGACCCAGTACTTC. V and J are TRBV11-3 and TRBJ2-5, with 8 bases that match TRBD1. Germline-derived CDR1 and CDR2 are SGHNT and YENEEA. This CDR3 is built from 14 residues. V trimming: 6 bases; J trimming: 5 bases; junction bases outside the gene matches: 8.

The chain links TRBV7-2 to TRBJ1-3; 8 bases map to TRBD1. This CDR3 is 18 amino acids long. J lost 4 bases, V lost 5 bases, and 16 bases had no gene match. CDR1 is SGHTA, CDR2 FQGNSA, per germline. The CDR3 nucleotides read TGTGCCAGCAGCCCGCGGGCGGGCGGACAGGGAACAGGAAACACCATATATTTT. This codes for CASSPRAGGQGTGNTIYF.

V and J are TRBV6-5 and TRBJ1-1; D remains unclear. V shed 2 bases and J shed 8 bases, with 18 bases lying between them. In germline, CDR1 is MNHEY, CDR2 SVGAGI. The CDR3 extends over 15 amino acids. The CDR3 DNA is TGTGCCAGCAGTTACGAAGGCCGAGCGAGGTTAGAAGCTTTCTTT. It yields the protein CASSYEGRARLEAFF.

The chain employs TRBV5-1 and TRBJ2-7; the D gene is possibly TRBD1 (5 bases). The CDR3 sequence is 14 residues long. Germline V gene lookup returns CDR1 SGHRS and CDR2 YFSETQ. Trimming removed 5 bases at V and 6 bases at J, with 18 bases between. The CDR3 nucleotides read TGCGCCAGCAGGGCCCAGGGTATTTCGTCCGAGCAGTACTTC. Translated, it gives CASRAQGISSEQYF.

The chain recombines TRBV7-9 with TRBJ1-1, with TRBD1 identical over 7 bases. The V gene end was trimmed by 0 bases and the J gene end by 6 bases; junction bases not matched to a gene: 4. The CDR3 sequence is 14 residues long. Germline CDR1 reads SEHNR; CDR2 reads FQNEAQ (reference sequence). Here the CDR3 DNA reads TGTGCCAGCAGCTTAGCCGGGACAGCGGCTGAAGCTTTCTTT. Translation gives CASSLAGTAAEAFF.

The chain uses TRBV4-1 and TRBJ1-1; 8 bases line up with TRBD1. The CDR3 runs 13 residues. Germline CDR1 MGHRA, CDR2 YSYEKL. The V and J ends lost 7 bases and 1 base, in that order; junction bases with no gene match: 2. CDR3 coding DNA: TGCGCCAGCAACGGACAGGGGAACACTGAAGCTTTCTTT. This encodes CASNGQGNTEAFF.

The chain joins TRBV5-1 to TRBJ2-3, with 9 nucleotides matching TRBD1. With 3 bases clipped from V and 6 bases from J, the junction kept 5 bases outside the gene matches. This CDR3 contains 14 residues. Germline V gene lookup returns CDR1 SGHRS and CDR2 YFSETQ. The CDR3, as DNA: TGCGCCAGCAGCTCTGGACAGGGGCAGGATACGCAGTATTTT. Its protein product is CASSSGQGQDTQYF.